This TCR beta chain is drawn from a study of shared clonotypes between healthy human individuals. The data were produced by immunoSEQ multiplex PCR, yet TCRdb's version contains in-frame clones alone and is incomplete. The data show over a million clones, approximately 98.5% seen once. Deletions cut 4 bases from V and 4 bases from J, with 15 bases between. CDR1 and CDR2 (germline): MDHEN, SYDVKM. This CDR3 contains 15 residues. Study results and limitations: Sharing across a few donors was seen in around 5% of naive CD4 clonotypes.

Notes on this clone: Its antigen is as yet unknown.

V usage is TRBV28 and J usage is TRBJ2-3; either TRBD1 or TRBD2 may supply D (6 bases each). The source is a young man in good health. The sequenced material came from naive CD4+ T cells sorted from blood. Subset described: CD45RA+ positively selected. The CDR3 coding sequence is TGTGCCAGCAGTTCCGAAGGGGGAGGAGCAGATACGCAGTATTTT. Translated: CASSSEGGGADTQYF.